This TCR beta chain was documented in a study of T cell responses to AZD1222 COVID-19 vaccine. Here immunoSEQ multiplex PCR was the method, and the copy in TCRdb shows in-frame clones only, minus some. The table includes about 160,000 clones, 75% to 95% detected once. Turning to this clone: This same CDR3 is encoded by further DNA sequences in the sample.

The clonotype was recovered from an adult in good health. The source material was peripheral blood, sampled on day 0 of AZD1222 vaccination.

DNA for the CDR3: TGTGCCATCAGTGAGTCAGGGCACGAAGCTTTCTTT. Translated, it gives CAISESGHEAFF. The chain employs TRBV10-3 and TRBJ1-1, with D hard to call. Deletions cut 0 bases from V and 8 bases from J, with 7 bases between. Germline V CDR1 and CDR2: ENHRY, SYGVKD. This CDR3 comprises 12 residues.